The rows below give T cell receptor beta chains drawn from one sample of a study of PD-1 blockade in classical Hodgkin lymphoma. This table comes from immunoSEQ multiplex PCR, and its TCRdb copy is limited to in-frame clones, with some not included. The sample has about 30,000 clones, about 85% seen once. The sequencing used CD4+ T cells from blood, collected at baseline. Receptors originate from a human donor with classical Hodgkin lymphoma. CDR3s include the opening cysteine and the closing phenylalanine or tryptophan. A D gene is named only where the DNA matches it firmly. Expanded clones are given a class, and other clones once, few, many or no size at all.

J gene	D gene	clone size	V gene	CDR3 DNA	CDR3 protein
TRBJ2-7	TRBD1	.	TRBV27	TGTGCCAGCAGAAGACAGGGGGCTGCGCGGGAGCAGTACTTC	CASRRQGAAREQYF
TRBJ2-7	TRBD2	.	TRBV6-6	TGTGCCAGCAGCTCCGGGACTAGCGGGAGCTACTACGAGCAGTACTTC	CASSSGTSGSYYEQYF
TRBJ2-6	.	.	TRBV19	TGTGCCAGCCTTAATCCCCTCTCTGGGGCCAACGTCCTGACTTTC	CASLNPLSGANVLTF
TRBJ1-2	.	.	TRBV6-4	TGTGCCAGCAGTGACAGGGAAAGCTACACCTTC	CASSDRESYTF
TRBJ1-1	.	.	TRBV27	TGTGCCAGCAGTTTATCGGGCCGGGCCGGGGGCACTGAAGCTTTCTTT	CASSLSGRAGGTEAFF
TRBJ1-2	TRBD1	.	TRBV6-6	TGTGCCAGCACTAACAGGGGTGGCTACACCTTC	CASTNRGGYTF
TRBJ2-1	TRBD1	.	TRBV7-9	TGTGCCAGCAGTTTGGGACAGGGTTCCTACAATGAGCAGTTCTTC	CASSLGQGSYNEQFF
TRBJ1-1	.	.	TRBV6-5	TGTGCCAGCAGTTACAATGCTGAAGCTTTCTTT	CASSYNAEAFF
TRBJ2-3	.	.	TRBV5-1	TGCGCCAGCAGCTTGGGTCAGCGGGGCACAGATACGCAGTATTTT	CASSLGQRGTDTQYF
TRBJ2-2	.	.	TRBV9	TGTGCCAGCAGCCCCAAGGGTACCCGCGGGGAGCTGTTTTTT	CASSPKGTRGELFF
TRBJ2-5	.	.	TRBV30	TGTGCCTGGAATCGACTAGTCCAAGAGACCCAGTACTTC	CAWNRLVQETQYF
TRBJ1-1	.	.	TRBV28	TGTGCCAGCAAAGAACTCTTGAACACTGAAGCTTTCTTT	CASKELLNTEAFF
TRBJ1-2	.	.	TRBV5-5	TGTGCCAGCAACCTAATGGGCAGGGACTATGGCTACACCTTC	CASNLMGRDYGYTF
TRBJ2-5	.	once	TRBV4-2	TGTGCCAGCAGCCAGACTACTAGTCCCCAAGAGACCCAGTACTTC	CASSQTTSPQETQYF
TRBJ1-1	.	.	TRBV28	TGTGCCAGCATGAGGGAACTGAACACTGAAGCTTTCTTT	CASMRELNTEAFF
TRBJ2-3	.	.	TRBV6-5	TGTGCCAGCACCTTAGACGGTGGGACAGATACGCAGTATTTT	CASTLDGGTDTQYF
TRBJ2-7	.	once	TRBV11-2	TGTGCCAGCAGCTTAGATTACGGGCTCCTCTTCACCTACGAGCAGTACTTC	CASSLDYGLLFTYEQYF
TRBJ1-5	.	.	TRBV2	TGTGCCAGCAGCGCGGACCGAAATAATCAGCCCCAGCATTTT	CASSADRNNQPQHF
TRBJ2-1	TRBD1	.	TRBV18	TGTGCCAGCCACAATAGGACAGGGGAGCGGCGCGTACAAAAAAATGAGCAGTTCTTC	CASHNRTGERRVQKNEQFF
TRBJ2-1	TRBD2	.	TRBV7-2	TGTGCCAGCAGCTTAGGGTTGGGTAGCGGGACTTACAATGAGCAGTTCTTC	CASSLGLGSGTYNEQFF
TRBJ1-2	.	.	TRBV2	TGTGCCAGCAGTGAGCGCCGGGGATCTGGCTACACCTTC	CASSERRGSGYTF
TRBJ2-7	.	.	TRBV10-2	TGCGCCAGCAAAAGCTCCTACGAGCAGTACTTC	CASKSSYEQYF
TRBJ1-1	.	.	TRBV7-9	TGTGCCAGCAGCTTAGAGGTCAGGACATTTACTGAAGCTTTCTTT	CASSLEVRTFTEAFF
TRBJ2-7	.	.	TRBV7-2	TGTGCCAGCAGCTTAGCAGGGCCCCCCTACGAGCAGTACTTC	CASSLAGPPYEQYF
TRBJ2-2	TRBD2	.	TRBV4-3	TGCGCCAGCAGCCTGGGGGGGAACGTCGCCGGGGAGCTGTTTTTT	CASSLGGNVAGELFF
TRBJ2-6	.	.	TRBV5-1	TGCGCCAGCAGCACCCCGTTAACCACCTACTCTGGGGCCAACGTCCTGACTTTC	CASSTPLTTYSGANVLTF
TRBJ2-3	.	.	TRBV6-6	TGTGCCAGCAGTTACTCTAGCACAGATACGCAGTATTTT	CASSYSSTDTQYF
TRBJ2-5	TRBD1	.	TRBV14	TGTGCCAGCAGCATAAGCCCAAGACAGGGCCAAGAGACCCAGTACTTC	CASSISPRQGQETQYF
TRBJ1-5	.	.	TRBV21-1	TGTGCCAGCAGCAAGCCAACTTGGGACCTAGCTAGCAATCAGCCCCAGCATTTT	CASSKPTWDLASNQPQHF
TRBJ1-2	.	few	TRBV19	TGTGCCAACAGGCAGACGGATGGCTACACCTTC	CANRQTDGYTF
TRBJ1-1	.	few	TRBV2	TGTGCCAGCAGGTTAGTCCTTACCGGAGCTGAAGCTTTCTTT	CASRLVLTGAEAFF
TRBJ2-1	.	.	TRBV25-1	TGTGCCAGCAGTGAATTCGGGTTGCATGAGCAGTTCTTC	CASSEFGLHEQFF
TRBJ1-1	.	.	TRBV19	TGTGCCAGTATAGGGGCAGGGGCTAATTGGACTGAAGCTTTCTTT	CASIGAGANWTEAFF
TRBJ2-3	TRBD2	once	TRBV5-4	TGTGCCAGCAGCTTGAATGGCGGGAGGGACACAGATACGCAGTATTTT	CASSLNGGRDTDTQYF
TRBJ2-1	TRBD1	.	TRBV18	TGTGCCAGCTCACCACGACTATGGACAGGGGGACACAATGAGCAGTTCTTC	CASSPRLWTGGHNEQFF
TRBJ1-1	.	.	TRBV7-2	TGTGCCAGCAGCTTAACAGCCTCCTCCGCGAACACTGAAGCTTTCTTT	CASSLTASSANTEAFF
TRBJ2-7	TRBD2	.	TRBV4-1	TGCGCCAGCAGCCAGTCCCTAGCGGGAATCGGCGAGCAGTACTTC	CASSQSLAGIGEQYF
TRBJ2-7	TRBD1	few	TRBV19	TGTGCCAGTACTCTTCGGGACAGGCCCTACGAGCAGTACTTC	CASTLRDRPYEQYF
TRBJ1-1	TRBD1	.	TRBV6-5	TGTGCCAGCAGTCGGACAGGGATGAACACTGAAGCTTTCTTT	CASSRTGMNTEAFF
TRBJ2-3	.	.	TRBV4-3	TGCGCCAGCAGCCAACGGAGGCCCCCAGATACGCAGTATTTT	CASSQRRPPDTQYF
TRBJ2-5	TRBD2	few	TRBV11-2	TGTGCCAGCAGCTTAGGGACGGGAGGCCAAGAGACCCAGTACTTC	CASSLGTGGQETQYF
TRBJ1-2	.	.	TRBV28	TGTGCCAGCAGTCCTCAAGTGGGGCCCTATCATGGCTACACCTTC	CASSPQVGPYHGYTF
TRBJ1-4	.	once	TRBV28	TGTGCCAGCCGAACAATCTTGGGCCCTAATGAAAAACTGTTTTTT	CASRTILGPNEKLFF
TRBJ1-1	.	.	TRBV5-1	TGCGCCAGCAGCTTGGTGGGGGGTGAAGCTTTCTTT	CASSLVGGEAFF
TRBJ2-1	TRBD2	.	TRBV7-2	TGTGCCAGCAGCTTAGCTGGGCGGGAGCCTCAGTTCTTC	CASSLAGREPQFF
TRBJ2-7	TRBD2	.	TRBV10-3	TGTGCCATCAGTTTTTCCGGGGCTAGCGGGTCCTACGAGCAGTACTTC	CAISFSGASGSYEQYF
TRBJ1-2	.	.	TRBV10-2	TGCGCCAGCAGTACGGGAAATGATGGCTACACCTTC	CASSTGNDGYTF
TRBJ2-2	TRBD2	.	TRBV2	TGTGCCAGCAGTGAAGATGCCAGCGGGAGGTACACCGGGGAGCTGTTTTTT	CASSEDASGRYTGELFF
TRBJ1-2	.	.	TRBV12-2	TGTGCAAGTCGCCCAGGGATTTTTGGCTACACCTTC	CASRPGIFGYTF
TRBJ1-5	.	.	TRBV28	TGTGCCAGGAATTTGACAGGTCGAGGGGGTCAGCCCCAGCATTTT	CARNLTGRGGQPQHF
TRBJ2-2	.	.	TRBV7-2	TGTGCCAGCAGCTTAGTATCCGCGACAACGAACACCGGGGAGCTGTTTTTT	CASSLVSATTNTGELFF
TRBJ2-2	.	.	TRBV10-1	TGCGCCAGCAAACGCGATACGAACACCGGGGAGCTGTTTTTT	CASKRDTNTGELFF
TRBJ1-2	.	.	TRBV4-3	TGCGCCAGCAGCCAAGACAGGGGTGGCGGCTACACCTTC	CASSQDRGGGYTF
TRBJ1-5	.	.	TRBV19	TGTGCCAGTAGTATAGGTGGCGGGAATAAGGCCCAGCATTTT	CASSIGGGNKAQHF
TRBJ1-1	TRBD1	.	TRBV30	TGTGCCTGGAGTCCCGGGACAGGGATGCAAGCTTTCTTT	CAWSPGTGMQAFF
TRBJ1-5	.	.	TRBV7-2	TGTGCCAGCAGCTTAGGCGCGTGGAGCAATCAGCCCCAGCATTTT	CASSLGAWSNQPQHF
TRBJ1-1	.	.	TRBV6-1	TGTGCCAGCAGTGCCAGGGGTGGGGACACTGAAGCTTTCTTT	CASSARGGDTEAFF
TRBJ1-1	TRBD1	.	TRBV27	TGTGCCAGCCGGAGGGGGCAGGTGAACACTGAAGCTTTCTTT	CASRRGQVNTEAFF
TRBJ2-7	.	.	TRBV4-1	TGCGCCAGCAGCCAAGCCAGCGCTTCCTACGAGCAGTACTTC	CASSQASASYEQYF
TRBJ2-2	TRBD2	.	TRBV6-5	TGTGCCAGCAGGACTAGCGGGAGAGGGGTCGGGGAGCTGTTTTTT	CASRTSGRGVGELFF